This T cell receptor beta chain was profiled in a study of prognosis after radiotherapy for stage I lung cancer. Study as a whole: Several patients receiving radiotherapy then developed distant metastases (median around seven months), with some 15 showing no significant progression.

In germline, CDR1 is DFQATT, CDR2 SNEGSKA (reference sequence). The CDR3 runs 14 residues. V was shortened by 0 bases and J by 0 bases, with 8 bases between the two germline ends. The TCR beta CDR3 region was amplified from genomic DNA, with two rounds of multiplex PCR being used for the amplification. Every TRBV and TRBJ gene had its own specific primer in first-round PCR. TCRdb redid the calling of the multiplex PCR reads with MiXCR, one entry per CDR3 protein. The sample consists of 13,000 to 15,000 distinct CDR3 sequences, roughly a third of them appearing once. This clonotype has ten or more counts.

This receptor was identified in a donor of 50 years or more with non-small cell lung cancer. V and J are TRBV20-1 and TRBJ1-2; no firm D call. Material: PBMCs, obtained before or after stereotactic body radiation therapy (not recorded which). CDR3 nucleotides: TGCAGTGCTAGAGAGCGGTCGACTAACTATGGCTACACCTTC. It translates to CSARERSTNYGYTF.